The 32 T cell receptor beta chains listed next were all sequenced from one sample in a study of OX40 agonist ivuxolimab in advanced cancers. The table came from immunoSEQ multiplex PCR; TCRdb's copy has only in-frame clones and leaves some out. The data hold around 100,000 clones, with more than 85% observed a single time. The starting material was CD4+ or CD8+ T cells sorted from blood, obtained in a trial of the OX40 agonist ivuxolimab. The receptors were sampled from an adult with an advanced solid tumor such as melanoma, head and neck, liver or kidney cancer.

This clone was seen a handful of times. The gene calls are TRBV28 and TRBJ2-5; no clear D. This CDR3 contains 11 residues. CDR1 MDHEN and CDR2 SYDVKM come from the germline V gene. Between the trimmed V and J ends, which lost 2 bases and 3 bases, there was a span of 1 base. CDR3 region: CASSLKETQYF. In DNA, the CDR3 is TGTGCCAGCAGTTTAAAAGAGACCCAGTACTTC.

The CDR3 region is CASSLISGYNEQFF. The CDR3 DNA is TGTGCCAGCAGCTTAATTAGCGGGTACAATGAGCAGTTCTTC. The rearrangement uses TRBV7-2 and TRBJ2-1, with 7 bases lining up with TRBD2. This CDR3 comprises 14 residues. V gave up 2 bases and J gave up 4 bases; unmatched junction bases: 2. Germline V CDR1 and CDR2: SGHTA, FQGNSA.

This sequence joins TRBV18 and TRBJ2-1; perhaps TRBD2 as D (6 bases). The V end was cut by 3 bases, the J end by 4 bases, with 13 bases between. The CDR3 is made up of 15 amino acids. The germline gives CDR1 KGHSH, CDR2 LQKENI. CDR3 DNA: TGTGCCAGCTCACCGTCGACTAGTCAATACAATGAGCAGTTCTTC. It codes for CASSPSTSQYNEQFF.

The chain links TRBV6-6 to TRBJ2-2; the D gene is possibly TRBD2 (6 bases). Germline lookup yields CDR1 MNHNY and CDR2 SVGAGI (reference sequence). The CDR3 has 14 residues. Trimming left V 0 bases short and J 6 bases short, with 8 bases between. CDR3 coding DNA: TGTGCCAGCAGTTACTCCGGAGGGGCCGGGGAGCTGTTTTTT. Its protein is CASSYSGGAGELFF.

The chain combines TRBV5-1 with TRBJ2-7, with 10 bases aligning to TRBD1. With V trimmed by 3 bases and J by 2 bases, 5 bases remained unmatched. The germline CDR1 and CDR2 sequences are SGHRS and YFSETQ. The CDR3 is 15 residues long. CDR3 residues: CASSSLGQGAYEQYF. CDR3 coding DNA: TGCGCCAGCAGCTCCCTAGGACAGGGGGCCTACGAGCAGTACTTC.

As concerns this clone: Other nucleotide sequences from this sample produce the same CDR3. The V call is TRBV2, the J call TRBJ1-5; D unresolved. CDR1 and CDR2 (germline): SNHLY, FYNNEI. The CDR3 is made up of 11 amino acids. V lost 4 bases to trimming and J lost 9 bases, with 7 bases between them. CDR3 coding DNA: TGTGCCAGCAGTGGAGGAGGGCCCCAGCATTTT. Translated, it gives CASSGGGPQHF.

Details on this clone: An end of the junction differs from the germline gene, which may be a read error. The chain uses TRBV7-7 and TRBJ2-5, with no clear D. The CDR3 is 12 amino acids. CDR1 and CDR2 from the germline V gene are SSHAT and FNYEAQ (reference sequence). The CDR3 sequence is CASSQIKETQYF. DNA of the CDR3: TGTGCTAGCAGCCAAATCAAAGAGACCCAGTACTTC.

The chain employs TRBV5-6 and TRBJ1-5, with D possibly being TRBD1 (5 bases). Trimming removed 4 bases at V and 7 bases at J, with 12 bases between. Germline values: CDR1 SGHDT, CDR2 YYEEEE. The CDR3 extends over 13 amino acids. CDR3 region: CASSLGLSQPQHF. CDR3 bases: TGTGCCAGCAGCCTGGGGCTTTCGCAGCCCCAGCATTTT. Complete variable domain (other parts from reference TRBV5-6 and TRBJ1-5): DAGVTQSPTHLIKTRGQQVTLRCSPKSGHDTVSWYQQALGQGPQFIFQYYEEEERQRGNFPDRFSGHQFPNYSSELNVNALLLGDSALYLCASSLGLSQPQHFGDGTRLSIL.

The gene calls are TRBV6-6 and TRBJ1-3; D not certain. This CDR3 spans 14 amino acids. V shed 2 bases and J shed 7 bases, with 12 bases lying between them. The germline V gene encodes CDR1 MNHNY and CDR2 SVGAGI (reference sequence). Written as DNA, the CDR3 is TGTGCCAGCAGTTACGGTCAGAGCCTTAACACCATATATTTT. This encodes CASSYGQSLNTIYF.

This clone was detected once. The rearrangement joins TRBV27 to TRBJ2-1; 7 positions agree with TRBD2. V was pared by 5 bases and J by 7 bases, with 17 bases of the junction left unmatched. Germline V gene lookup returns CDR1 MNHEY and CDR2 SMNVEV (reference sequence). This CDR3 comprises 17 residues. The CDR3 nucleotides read TGTGCCAGCAGTCCAACGCCTGCTGGCGGGAGTTTTAATGAGCAGTTCTTC. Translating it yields CASSPTPAGGSFNEQFF.

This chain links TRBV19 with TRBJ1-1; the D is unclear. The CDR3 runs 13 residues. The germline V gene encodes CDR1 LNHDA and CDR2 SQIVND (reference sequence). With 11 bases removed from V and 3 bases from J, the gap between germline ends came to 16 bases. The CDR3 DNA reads TGTGCCGCGGGGATGGAGGTTTACACTGAAGCTTTCTTT. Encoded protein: CAAGMEVYTEAFF.

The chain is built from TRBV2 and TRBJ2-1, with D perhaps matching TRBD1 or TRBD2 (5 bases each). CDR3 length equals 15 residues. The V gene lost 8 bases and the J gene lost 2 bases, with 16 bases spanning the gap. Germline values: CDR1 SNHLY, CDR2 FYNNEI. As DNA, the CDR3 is TGTGCCAGCCGAAAGGGGCTAGCAGCCTACAATGAGCAGTTCTTC. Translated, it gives CASRKGLAAYNEQFF.

Written as DNA, the CDR3 is TGTGCCAGCAGCGCCAGCCCCGGAAACACCATATATTTT. Translated, it gives CASSASPGNTIYF. The J gene is TRBJ1-3, the V gene TRBV14; D is unclear. This CDR3 region has 13 residues. Trimming stripped 5 bases from V and 4 bases from J, with 9 bases between. Germline CDR1 is SGHDN and CDR2 is FVKESK. Complete variable domain (other parts from reference TRBV14 and TRBJ1-3): EAGVTQFPSHSVIEKGQTVTLRCDPISGHDNLYWYRRVMGKEIKFLLHFVKESKQDESGMPNNRFLAERTGGTYSTLKVQPAELEDSGVYFCASSASPGNTIYFGEGSWLTVV.

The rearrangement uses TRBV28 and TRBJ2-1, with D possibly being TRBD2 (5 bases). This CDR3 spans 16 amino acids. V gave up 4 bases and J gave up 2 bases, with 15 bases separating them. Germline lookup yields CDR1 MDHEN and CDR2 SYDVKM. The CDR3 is CASSYISRGTYNEQFF. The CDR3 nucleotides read TGTGCCAGCAGTTATATATCCCGGGGAACCTACAATGAGCAGTTCTTC.

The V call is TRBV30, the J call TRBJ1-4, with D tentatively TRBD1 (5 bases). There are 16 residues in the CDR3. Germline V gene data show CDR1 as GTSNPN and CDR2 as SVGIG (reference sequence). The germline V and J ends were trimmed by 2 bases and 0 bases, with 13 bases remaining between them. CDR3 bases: TGTGCCTGGAGTAGAGGGACGTCAGCAACTAATGAAAAACTGTTTTTT. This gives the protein CAWSRGTSATNEKLFF.

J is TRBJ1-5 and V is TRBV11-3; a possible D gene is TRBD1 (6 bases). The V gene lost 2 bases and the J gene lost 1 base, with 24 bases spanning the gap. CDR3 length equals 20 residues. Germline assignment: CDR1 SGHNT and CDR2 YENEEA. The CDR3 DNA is TGTGCCAGCAGCTTACCCGGGTATGAGGGGGAGATTGCGAGCAATCAGCCCCAGCATTTT. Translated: CASSLPGYEGEIASNQPQHF.

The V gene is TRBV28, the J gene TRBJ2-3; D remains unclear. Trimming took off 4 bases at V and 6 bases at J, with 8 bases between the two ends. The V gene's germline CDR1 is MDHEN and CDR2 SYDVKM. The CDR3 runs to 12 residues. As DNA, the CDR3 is TGTGCCAGCAGTTCTCCATCGGATACGCAGTATTTT. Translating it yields CASSSPSDTQYF.

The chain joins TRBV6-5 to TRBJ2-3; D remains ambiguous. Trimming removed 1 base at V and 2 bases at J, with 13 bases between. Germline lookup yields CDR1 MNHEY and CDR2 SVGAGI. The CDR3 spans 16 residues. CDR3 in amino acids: CASSYFQNVPTDTQYF. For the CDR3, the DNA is TGTGCCAGCAGTTACTTCCAGAACGTCCCCACAGATACGCAGTATTTT.

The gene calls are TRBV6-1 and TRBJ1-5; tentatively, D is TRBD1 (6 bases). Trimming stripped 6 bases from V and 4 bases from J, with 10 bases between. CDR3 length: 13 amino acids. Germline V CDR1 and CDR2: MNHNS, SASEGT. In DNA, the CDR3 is TGTGCCAGCAGCCAGGGGTATAATCAGCCCCAGCATTTT. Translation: CASSQGYNQPQHF.

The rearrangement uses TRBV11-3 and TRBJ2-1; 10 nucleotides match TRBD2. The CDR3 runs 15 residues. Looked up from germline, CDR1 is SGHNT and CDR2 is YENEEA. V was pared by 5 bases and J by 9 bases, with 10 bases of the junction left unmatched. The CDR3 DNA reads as TGTGCCAGCAGCATGGGACTAGCGCTCGGTGTTGAGCAGTTCTTC. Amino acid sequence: CASSMGLALGVEQFF.

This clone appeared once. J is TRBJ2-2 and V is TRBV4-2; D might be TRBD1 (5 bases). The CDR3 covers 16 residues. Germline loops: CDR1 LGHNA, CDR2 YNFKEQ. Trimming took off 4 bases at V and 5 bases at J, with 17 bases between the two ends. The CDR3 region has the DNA TGTGCCAGCAGCCGACAGATTTCTTTTAATACCGGGGAGCTGTTTTTT. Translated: CASSRQISFNTGELFF.

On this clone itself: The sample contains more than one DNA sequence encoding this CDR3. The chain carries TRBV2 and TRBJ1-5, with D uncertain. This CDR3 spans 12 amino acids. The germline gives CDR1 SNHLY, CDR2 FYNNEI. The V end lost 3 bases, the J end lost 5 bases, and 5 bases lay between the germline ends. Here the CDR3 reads CASSDRYQPQHF. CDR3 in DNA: TGTGCCAGCAGTGACAGATATCAGCCCCAGCATTTT.

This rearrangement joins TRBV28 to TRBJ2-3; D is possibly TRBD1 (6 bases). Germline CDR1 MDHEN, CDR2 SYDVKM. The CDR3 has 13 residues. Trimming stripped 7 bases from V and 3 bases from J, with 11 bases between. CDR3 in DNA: TGTGCCAGCAACCCCACAGGGACAGATACGCAGTATTTT. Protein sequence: CASNPTGTDTQYF.

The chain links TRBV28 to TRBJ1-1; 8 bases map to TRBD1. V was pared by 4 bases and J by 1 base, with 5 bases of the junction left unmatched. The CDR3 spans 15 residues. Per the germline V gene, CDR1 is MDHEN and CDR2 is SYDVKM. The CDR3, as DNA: TGTGCCAGCAGTTCCCCCCAGGGGGCGAACACTGAAGCTTTCTTT. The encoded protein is CASSSPQGANTEAFF.

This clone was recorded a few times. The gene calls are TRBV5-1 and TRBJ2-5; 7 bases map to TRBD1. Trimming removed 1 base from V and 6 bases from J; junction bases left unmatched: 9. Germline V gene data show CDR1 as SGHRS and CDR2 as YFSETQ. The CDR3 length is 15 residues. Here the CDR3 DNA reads TGCGCCAGCAGCTTGAGTACAGGGGTCAGGAAGACCCAGTACTTC. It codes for CASSLSTGVRKTQYF. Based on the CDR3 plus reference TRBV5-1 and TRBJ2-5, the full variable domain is KAGVTQTPRYLIKTRGQQVTLSCSPISGHRSVSWYQQTPGQGLQFLFEYFSETQRNKGNFPGRFSGRQFSNSRSEMNVSTLELGDSALYLCASSLSTGVRKTQYFGPGTRLLVL.

CDR3 DNA: TGCGCCAGCAGCTTGGGTACGGCTGGAAACACCATATATTTT. It yields the protein CASSLGTAGNTIYF. This sequence joins TRBV5-1 and TRBJ1-3; no clear D. Trimming took 0 bases from V and 2 from J, leaving 6 bases between them. The CDR3 contains 14 residues. In germline, CDR1 is SGHRS, CDR2 YFSETQ. The full variable domain, its missing parts supplied by reference TRBV5-1 and TRBJ1-3, is KAGVTQTPRYLIKTRGQQVTLSCSPISGHRSVSWYQQTPGQGLQFLFEYFSETQRNKGNFPGRFSGRQFSNSRSEMNVSTLELGDSALYLCASSLGTAGNTIYFGEGSWLTVV.

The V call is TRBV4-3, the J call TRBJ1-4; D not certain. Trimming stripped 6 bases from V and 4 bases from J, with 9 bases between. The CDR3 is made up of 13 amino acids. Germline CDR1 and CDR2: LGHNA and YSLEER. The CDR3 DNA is TGCGCCAGCAGTTGGCAAATTAATGAAAAACTGTTTTTT. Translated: CASSWQINEKLFF.

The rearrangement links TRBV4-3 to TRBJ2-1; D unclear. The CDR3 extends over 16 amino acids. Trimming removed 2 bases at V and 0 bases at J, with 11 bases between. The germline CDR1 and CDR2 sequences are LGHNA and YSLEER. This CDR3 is CASSQLWLSSYNEQFF. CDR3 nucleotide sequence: TGCGCCAGCAGCCAACTTTGGCTCAGCTCCTACAATGAGCAGTTCTTC.

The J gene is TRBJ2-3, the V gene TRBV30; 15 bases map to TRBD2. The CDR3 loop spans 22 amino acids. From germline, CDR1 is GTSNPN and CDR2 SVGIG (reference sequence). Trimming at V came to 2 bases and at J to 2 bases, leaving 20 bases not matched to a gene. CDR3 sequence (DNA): TGTGCCTGGAGTACCCCTAGACCCGGGACTAGCGGGAGGCGGAGGGTCACAGATACGCAGTATTTT. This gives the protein CAWSTPRPGTSGRRRVTDTQYF.

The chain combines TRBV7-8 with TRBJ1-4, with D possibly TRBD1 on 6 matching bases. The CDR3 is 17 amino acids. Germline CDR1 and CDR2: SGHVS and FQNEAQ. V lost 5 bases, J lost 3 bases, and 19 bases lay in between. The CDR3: CASSPYLRGAANEKLFF. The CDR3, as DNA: TGTGCCAGCAGCCCCTACCTCCGGGGGGCTGCTAATGAAAAACTGTTTTTT.

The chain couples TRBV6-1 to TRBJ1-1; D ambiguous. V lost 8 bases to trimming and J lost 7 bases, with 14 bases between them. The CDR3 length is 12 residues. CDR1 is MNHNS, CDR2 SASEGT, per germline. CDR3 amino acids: CASGFQSVEAFF. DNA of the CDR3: TGTGCCAGCGGATTTCAATCCGTTGAAGCTTTCTTT.

The CDR3 bases are TGTGCCAGCAGCTTACCATACCACACTGAAGCTTTCTTT. It yields the protein CASSLPYHTEAFF. The J gene is TRBJ1-1, the V gene TRBV11-3; D is unclear. Deletions cut 2 bases from V and 3 bases from J, with 7 bases between. This CDR3 spans 13 amino acids. Germline assignment: CDR1 SGHNT and CDR2 YENEEA.